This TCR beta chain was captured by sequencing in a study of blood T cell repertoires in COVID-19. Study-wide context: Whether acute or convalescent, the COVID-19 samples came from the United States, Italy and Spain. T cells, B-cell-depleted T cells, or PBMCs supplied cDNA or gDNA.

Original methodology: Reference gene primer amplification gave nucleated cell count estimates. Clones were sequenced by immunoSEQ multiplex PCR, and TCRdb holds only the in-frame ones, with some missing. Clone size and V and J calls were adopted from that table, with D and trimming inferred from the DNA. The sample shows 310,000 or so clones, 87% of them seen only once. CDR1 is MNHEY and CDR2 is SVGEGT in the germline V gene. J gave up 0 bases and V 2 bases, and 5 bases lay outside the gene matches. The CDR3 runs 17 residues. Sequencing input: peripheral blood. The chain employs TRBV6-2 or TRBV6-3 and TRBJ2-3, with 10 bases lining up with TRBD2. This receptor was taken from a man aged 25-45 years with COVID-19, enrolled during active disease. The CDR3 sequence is CASSYSLAGASTDTQYF. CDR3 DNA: TGTGCCAGCAGTTACAGCCTAGCGGGAGCAAGCACAGATACGCAGTATTTT.